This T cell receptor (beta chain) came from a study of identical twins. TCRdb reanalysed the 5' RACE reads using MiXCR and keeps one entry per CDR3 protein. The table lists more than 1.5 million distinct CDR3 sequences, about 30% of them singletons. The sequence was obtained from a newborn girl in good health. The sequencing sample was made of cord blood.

The CDR3 bases are TGTGCCAGCCGGCGGGACAGAAACTACAATGAGCAGTACTTC. This encodes CASRRDRNYNEQYF. The genes are TRBV7-2 and TRBJ2-1, with D perhaps TRBD1 (7 bases). Near its end, the DNA agrees better with TRBJ2-7, so the J call may be wrong. Per germline, CDR1 SGHTA and CDR2 FQGNSA. The CDR3 is 14 amino acids.